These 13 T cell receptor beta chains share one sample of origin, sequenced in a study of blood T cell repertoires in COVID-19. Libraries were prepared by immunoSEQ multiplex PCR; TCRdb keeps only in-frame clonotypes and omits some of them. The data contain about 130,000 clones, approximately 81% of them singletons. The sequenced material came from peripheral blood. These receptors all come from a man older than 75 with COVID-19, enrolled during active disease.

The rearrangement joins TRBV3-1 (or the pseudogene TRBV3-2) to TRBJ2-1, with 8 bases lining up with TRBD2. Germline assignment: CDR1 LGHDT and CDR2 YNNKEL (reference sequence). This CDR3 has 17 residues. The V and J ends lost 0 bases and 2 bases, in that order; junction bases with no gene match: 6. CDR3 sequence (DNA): TGTGCCAGCAGCCAAGATCTTAGCGGGAATACCTACAATGAGCAGTTCTTC. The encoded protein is CASSQDLSGNTYNEQFF.

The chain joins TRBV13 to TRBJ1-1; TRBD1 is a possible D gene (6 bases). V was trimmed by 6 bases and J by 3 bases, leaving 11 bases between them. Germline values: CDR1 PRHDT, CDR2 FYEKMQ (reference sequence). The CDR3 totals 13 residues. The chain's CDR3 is CASRPTGYTEAFF. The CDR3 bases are TGTGCCAGCAGACCAACAGGGTACACTGAAGCTTTCTTT.

As DNA, the CDR3 is TGTGCCAGCAGTATATGGGACAGTTTGAACACTGAAGCTTTCTTT. Its translation is CASSIWDSLNTEAFF. The chain employs TRBV27 and TRBJ1-1, with TRBD1 matching over 7 bases. Germline trimming cut 5 bases from V and 0 bases from J; bases unmatched to any gene: 6. Germline V gene data show CDR1 as MNHEY and CDR2 as SMNVEV (reference sequence). The CDR3 is 15 residues long.

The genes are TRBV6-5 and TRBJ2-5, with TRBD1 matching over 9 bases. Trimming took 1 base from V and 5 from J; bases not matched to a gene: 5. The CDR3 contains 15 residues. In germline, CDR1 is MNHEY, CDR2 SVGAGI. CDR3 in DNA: TGTGCCAGCAGTTACTGGGACAGGGAGACGGAGACCCAGTACTTC. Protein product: CASSYWDRETETQYF.

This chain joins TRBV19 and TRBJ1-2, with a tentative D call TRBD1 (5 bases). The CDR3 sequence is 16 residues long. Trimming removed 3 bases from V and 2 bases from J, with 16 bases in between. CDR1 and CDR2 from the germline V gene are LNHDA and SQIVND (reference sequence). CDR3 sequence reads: CASSIGQGGGNYGYTF. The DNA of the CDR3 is TGTGCCAGTAGTATCGGCCAGGGAGGCGGGAACTATGGCTACACCTTC.

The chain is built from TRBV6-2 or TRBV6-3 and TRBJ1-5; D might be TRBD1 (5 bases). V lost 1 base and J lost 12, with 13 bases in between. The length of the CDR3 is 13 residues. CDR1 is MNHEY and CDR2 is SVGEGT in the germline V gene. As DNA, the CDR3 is TGTGCCAGCAGTTACTACCACAGTCAGGGCCAGCATTTT. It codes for CASSYYHSQGQHF.

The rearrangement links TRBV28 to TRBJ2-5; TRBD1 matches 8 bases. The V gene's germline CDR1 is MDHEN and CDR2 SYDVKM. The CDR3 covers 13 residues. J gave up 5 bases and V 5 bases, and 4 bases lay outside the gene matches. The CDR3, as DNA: TGTGCCAGCAGTGACAGGGGTTGGGAGACCCAGTACTTC. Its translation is CASSDRGWETQYF.

The CDR3 DNA sequence: TGTGCCAGCAGCTTAACCCCTGGAGTAGTCGAAGGTTTACGGAATGAGCAGTTCTTC. Encoded protein: CASSLTPGVVEGLRNEQFF. This rearrangement joins TRBV7-3 to TRBJ2-1, with D unclear. V dropped 0 bases and J dropped 7 bases, with 25 bases sitting between them. The CDR3 runs to 19 residues. Germline loops: CDR1 SGHTA, CDR2 FQGTGA.

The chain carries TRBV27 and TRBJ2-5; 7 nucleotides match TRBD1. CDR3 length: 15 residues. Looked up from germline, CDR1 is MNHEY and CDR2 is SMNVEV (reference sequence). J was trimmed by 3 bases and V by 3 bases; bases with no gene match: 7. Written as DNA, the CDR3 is TGTGCCAGCAGTTTCTACAGGGGCTGGGAAGAGACCCAGTACTTC. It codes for CASSFYRGWEETQYF.

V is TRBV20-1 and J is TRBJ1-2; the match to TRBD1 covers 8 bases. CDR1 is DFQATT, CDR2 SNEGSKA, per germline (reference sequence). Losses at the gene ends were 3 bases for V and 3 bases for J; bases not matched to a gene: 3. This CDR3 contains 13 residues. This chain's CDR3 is CSASTGGDYGYTF. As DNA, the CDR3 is TGCAGTGCTAGTACAGGGGGGGACTATGGCTACACCTTC.

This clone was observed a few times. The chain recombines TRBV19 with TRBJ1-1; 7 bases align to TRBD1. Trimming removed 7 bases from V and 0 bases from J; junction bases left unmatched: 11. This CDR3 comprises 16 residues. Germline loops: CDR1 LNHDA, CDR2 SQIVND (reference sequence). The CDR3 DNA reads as TGTGCCAGTAACTCGGGACAGTTCCTTATGAACACTGAAGCTTTCTTT. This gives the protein CASNSGQFLMNTEAFF.

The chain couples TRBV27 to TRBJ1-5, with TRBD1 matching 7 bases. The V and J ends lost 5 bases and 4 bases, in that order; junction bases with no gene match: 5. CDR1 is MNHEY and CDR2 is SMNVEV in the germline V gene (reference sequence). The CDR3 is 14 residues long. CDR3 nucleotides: TGTGCCAGCAGTCGGACAGGACTTAATCAGCCCCAGCATTTT. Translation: CASSRTGLNQPQHF.

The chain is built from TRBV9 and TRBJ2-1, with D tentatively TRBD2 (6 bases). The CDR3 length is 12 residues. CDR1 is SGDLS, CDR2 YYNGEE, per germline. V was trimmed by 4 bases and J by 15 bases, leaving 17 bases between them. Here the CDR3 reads CASSTRLVLRFF. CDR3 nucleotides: TGTGCCAGCAGCACCCGACTAGTTTTGCGGTTCTTC.